Sequencing of this TCR beta chain was carried out in a study of blood T cell repertoires in COVID-19 (TCRdb year 2020). About the full investigation: Collaborator samples came from the United States, Italy and Spain and covered acute and convalescent phases of COVID-19. Where HLA class I and class II types were available, the types were taken from metadata supplied by the sample provider, not from assay-based typing. The material from the prospective study consisted of cDNA or gDNA derived from T cells, B-cell-depleted T cells, or PBMCs. Samples were obtained from the ongoing ImmuneRACE study (first 160 participants) and from over a thousand subjects provided by 6 global collaborators. The repertoires were released in a freely available public database meant as a resource for research on the immune response to SARS-CoV-2. Sample metadata almost always included a de-identified subject ID, COVID-19 status, age in years and sex. Subjects who had been exposed to COVID-19, were actively infected with it, or had recovered from it provided the deeply sampled blood TCRbeta repertoires that made up the dataset. Broader findings and caveats from the paper: How much clinical and demographic metadata was included differed by source and by participant, and the metadata was provided uncurated.

V and J are truncated by 4 bases and 1 base respectively, leaving an intervening sequence of 14 bases. The germline V gene yields SGHRS for CDR1 and YFSETQ for CDR2. The CDR3, from cysteine to phenylalanine, totals 15 residues. Only the CDR3 DNA is retained, 45 bases long and in frame from the first base. Collaborating institutions collected whole blood in K2EDTA tubes following their own protocols. For TCRbeta analysis, collaborator samples were shipped as frozen whole blood, as isolated PBMCs, or as DNA extracted from either sample type. TCRbeta CDR3 regions were amplified from genomic DNA using the immunoSEQ Assay, a bias-controlled multiplex PCR. In the source study's methods: The number of nucleated cells in each sample was estimated from the amplification of reference gene primers within the assay. To quantify the absolute abundance of each unique TCRbeta CDR3 rearrangement, sequence reads were collapsed and filtered. For each sample, productive Simpson clonality was calculated as the square root of Simpson's diversity index across productive rearrangements. TCRdb holds this immuneACCESS table with in-frame rearrangements only. Some clones are missing; in checked studies, unresolved V genes explain under half, and the rest has no known cause. The DNA was the basis for D and trimming; V, J and clone size are from that table. In this sample the table shows around 120,000 clones, roughly four fifths of which occur a single time. Jointly, the top ten make up 2.5% to 3% of the sample.

Of note for this clone: Its cognate antigen has yet to be identified. Base-call qualities are not available, and no considerably larger clone is one nucleotide away.

The sample comprised peripheral blood. The receptor chain draws on TRBV5-1 and TRBJ1-1; 6 matching bases give a weak D call of TRBD1. This TCR was sampled from a man in his forties or fifties with acute or convalescent COVID-19. The CDR3 amino acid sequence is: CASSLTPDRNTEAFF. The nucleotides read TGCGCCAGCAGCCTCACTCCGGACAGGAACACTGAAGCTTTCTTT.